This T cell receptor beta chain emerged from a study of control samples from healthy donors and cancer patients. V lost 4 bases and J lost 3; bases outside the gene matches: 5. The CDR3 runs to 15 residues. Germline CDR1 reads SGHRS; CDR2 reads YFSETQ. Generated by immunoSEQ multiplex PCR, the TCRdb table keeps only in-frame clones and is missing some. Found here are about 120,000 clones, around 90% of them singletons; the top ten hold 2.3%. This chain joins TRBV5-1 and TRBJ2-2, with 8 bases lining up with TRBD2. The sample consisted of blood. The clonotype was recovered from a woman in her sixties or seventies in good health. The CDR3 DNA is TGCGCCAGCAGCGCCGGTAGCGGGGACACCGGGGAGCTGTTTTTT. This translates into CASSAGSGDTGELFF.